These 10 T cell receptor beta chains were sequenced from one sample in a study of blood T cell repertoires in COVID-19. This table comes from immunoSEQ multiplex PCR, and its TCRdb copy is limited to in-frame clones, with some not included. The sample comprises around 160,000 clones, approximately 87% of which are singletons, and about 6.5% rests with the top ten. Sequenced: peripheral blood. The origin of the receptors is a man older than 75 with acute or convalescent COVID-19.

The CDR3 protein is CATGESSYNSPLHF. The DNA for the CDR3 is TGTGCCACTGGAGAGAGCTCCTATAATTCACCCCTCCACTTT. V and J are TRBV19 and TRBJ1-6; no firm D call. Deletions cut 10 bases from V and 0 bases from J, with 10 bases between. The CDR3 spans 14 residues. Germline V gives CDR1 LNHDA, CDR2 SQIVND (reference sequence).

The rearrangement links TRBV7-9 to TRBJ1-2; 7 nucleotides line up with TRBD1. V dropped 6 bases and J dropped 3; count of bases not matched to a gene: 7. The length of the CDR3 is 14 residues. Germline V gives CDR1 SEHNR, CDR2 FQNEAQ (reference sequence). The CDR3 is CASRFGTGDYGYTF. CDR3 sequence (DNA): TGTGCCAGCAGGTTTGGTACAGGGGACTATGGCTACACCTTC.

The V call is TRBV5-1, the J call TRBJ2-5, with 8 nucleotides matching TRBD1. V trimming: 4 bases; J trimming: 5 bases; junction bases outside the gene matches: 10. CDR3 size: 15 residues. CDR1 and CDR2 from the germline V gene are SGHRS and YFSETQ. DNA for the CDR3: TGCGCCAGCAGCCCCGGAGACAGGGGCTGGGAGACCCAGTACTTC. This encodes CASSPGDRGWETQYF.

This sequence joins TRBV28 and TRBJ1-6; TRBD1 matches at 8 bases. Germline V CDR1 and CDR2: MDHEN, SYDVKM. This CDR3 spans 15 amino acids. The V and J ends lost 7 bases and 9 bases, in that order; junction bases with no gene match: 11. CDR3 DNA sequence: TGTGCCAGCATTTCACCGACAGGGGCAAGTTCACCCCTCCACTTT. This translates into CASISPTGASSPLHF.

The gene calls are TRBV6-5 and TRBJ2-7; 7 nucleotides match TRBD2. This CDR3 has 14 amino acids. The V segment lost 6 bases and the J segment 6 bases; nucleotides outside the gene matches: 11. Germline CDR1 MNHEY, CDR2 SVGAGI. CDR3 DNA: TGTGCCAGCAGCCCCCCTTGGGGAGGGTCCGAGCAGTACTTC. Encoded protein: CASSPPWGGSEQYF.

The chain uses TRBV27 and TRBJ1-4; 8 bases fit TRBD1. The germline V gene has CDR1 MNHEY and CDR2 SMNVEV (reference sequence). Losses at the gene ends were 6 bases for V and 10 bases for J; bases not matched to a gene: 16. The CDR3 is 16 residues long. CDR3 residues: CASSGQGSETFGKLFF. CDR3 coding DNA: TGTGCCAGCAGCGGACAGGGTTCGGAAACCTTTGGAAAACTGTTTTTT.

This clone has just a few counts. V usage is TRBV29-1 and J usage is TRBJ2-2; D not certain. V lost 0 bases, J lost 2 bases, and 10 bases lay in between. The CDR3 is made up of 15 amino acids. Germline V gives CDR1 SQVTM, CDR2 ANQGSEA. The CDR3 reads CSVEETYSNTGELFF. The CDR3 DNA is TGCAGCGTTGAAGAAACGTACAGTAACACCGGGGAGCTGTTTTTT.

The V call is TRBV18, the J call TRBJ1-2; no clear D. Germline V lookup: CDR1 KGHSH, CDR2 LQKENI. Trimming shortened V by 6 bases and J by 3 bases, and 11 bases separated the two germline ends. This CDR3 comprises 13 residues. CDR3 region: CASSYMSDYGYTF. CDR3 nucleotides: TGTGCCAGCTCCTATATGTCTGACTATGGCTACACCTTC.

This chain joins TRBV4-2 and TRBJ1-5; perhaps TRBD1 as D (5 bases). Trimming shortened V by 0 bases and J by 9 bases, and 15 bases separated the two germline ends. Looked up from germline, CDR1 is LGHNA and CDR2 is YNFKEQ. The length of the CDR3 is 15 residues. This CDR3 reads CASSQDRQSIWPQHF. The CDR3 DNA sequence: TGTGCCAGCAGCCAAGATAGACAGTCCATCTGGCCCCAGCATTTT.

CDR3 amino acids: CASSSIRDRGNEKLFF. Here the CDR3 DNA reads TGTGCCAGCAGCTCAATCCGGGACAGGGGGAATGAAAAACTGTTTTTT. The genes are TRBV5-6 and TRBJ1-4, with 11 bases fitting TRBD1. CDR1 and CDR2 (germline): SGHDT, YYEEEE. V shed 3 bases and J 5 bases; nucleotides not matched to a gene: 6. The CDR3 covers 16 residues.